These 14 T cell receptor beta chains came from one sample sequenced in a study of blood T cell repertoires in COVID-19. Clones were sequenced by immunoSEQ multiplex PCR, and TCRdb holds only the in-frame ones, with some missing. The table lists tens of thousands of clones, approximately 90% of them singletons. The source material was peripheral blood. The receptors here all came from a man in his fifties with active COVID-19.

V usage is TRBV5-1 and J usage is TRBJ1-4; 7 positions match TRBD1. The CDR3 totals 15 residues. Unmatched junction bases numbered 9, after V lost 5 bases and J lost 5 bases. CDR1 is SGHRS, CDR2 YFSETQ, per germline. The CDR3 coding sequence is TGCGCCAGCAGTCCAGACAGGGTCGAGAATGAAAAACTGTTTTTT. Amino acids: CASSPDRVENEKLFF.

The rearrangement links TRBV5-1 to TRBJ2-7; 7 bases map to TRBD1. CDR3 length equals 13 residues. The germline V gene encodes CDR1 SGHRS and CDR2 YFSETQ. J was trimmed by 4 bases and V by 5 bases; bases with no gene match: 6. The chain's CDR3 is CASRPTQGYEQYF. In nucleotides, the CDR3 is TGCGCCAGCAGGCCAACACAGGGGTACGAGCAGTACTTC.

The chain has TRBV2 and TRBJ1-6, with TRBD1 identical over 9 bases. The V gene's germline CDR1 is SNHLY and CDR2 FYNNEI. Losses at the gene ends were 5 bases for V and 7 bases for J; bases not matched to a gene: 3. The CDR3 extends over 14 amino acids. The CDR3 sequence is CASSLDRGNSPLHF. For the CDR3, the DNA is TGTGCCAGCAGTTTGGACAGGGGAAATTCACCCCTCCACTTT.

This CDR3 reads CASSPQGGEQYF. CDR3 nucleotide sequence: TGTGCCAGCAGCCCCCAGGGAGGTGAGCAGTACTTC. The rearrangement joins TRBV11-1 to TRBJ2-7, with D perhaps TRBD2 (6 bases). CDR1 and CDR2 (germline): SGHAT, FQDESV (reference sequence). The V gene lost 5 bases and the J gene lost 7 bases, with 12 bases spanning the gap. The CDR3 loop spans 12 amino acids.

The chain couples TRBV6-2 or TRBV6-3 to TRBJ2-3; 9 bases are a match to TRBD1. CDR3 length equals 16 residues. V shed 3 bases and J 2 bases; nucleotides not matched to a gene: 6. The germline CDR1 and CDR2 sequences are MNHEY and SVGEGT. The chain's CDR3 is CASSYGQGYPTDTQYF. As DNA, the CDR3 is TGTGCCAGCAGTTATGGACAGGGGTACCCCACAGATACGCAGTATTTT.

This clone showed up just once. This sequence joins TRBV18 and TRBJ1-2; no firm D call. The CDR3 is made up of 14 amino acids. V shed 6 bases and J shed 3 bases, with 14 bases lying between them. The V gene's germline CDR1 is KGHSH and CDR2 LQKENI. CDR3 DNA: TGTGCCAGCTCTAGCTTCGGCTTGCACTATGGCTACACCTTC. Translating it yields CASSSFGLHYGYTF.

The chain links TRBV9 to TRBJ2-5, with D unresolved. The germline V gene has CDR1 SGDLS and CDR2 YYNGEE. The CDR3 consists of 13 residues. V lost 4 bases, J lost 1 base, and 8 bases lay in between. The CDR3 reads CASSREFQETQYF. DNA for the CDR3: TGTGCCAGCAGCAGAGAGTTCCAAGAGACCCAGTACTTC. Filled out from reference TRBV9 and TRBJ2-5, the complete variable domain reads DSGVTQTPKHLITATGQRVTLRCSPRSGDLSVYWYQQSLDQGLQFLIQYYNGEERAKGNILERFSAQQFPDLHSELNLSSLELGDSALYFCASSREFQETQYFGPGTRLLVL.

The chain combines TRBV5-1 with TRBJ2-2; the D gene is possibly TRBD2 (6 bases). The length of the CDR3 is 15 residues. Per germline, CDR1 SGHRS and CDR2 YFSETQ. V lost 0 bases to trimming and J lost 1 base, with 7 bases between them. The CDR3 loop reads CASSLASVNTGELFF. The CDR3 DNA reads TGCGCCAGCAGCTTGGCTAGCGTGAACACCGGGGAGCTGTTTTTT.

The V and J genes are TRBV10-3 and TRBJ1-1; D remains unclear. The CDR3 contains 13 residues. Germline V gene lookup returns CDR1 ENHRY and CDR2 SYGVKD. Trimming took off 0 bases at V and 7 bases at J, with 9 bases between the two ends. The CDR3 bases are TGTGCCATCAGTGAGTCGGGAGAGGGTGAAGCTTTCTTT. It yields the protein CAISESGEGEAFF.

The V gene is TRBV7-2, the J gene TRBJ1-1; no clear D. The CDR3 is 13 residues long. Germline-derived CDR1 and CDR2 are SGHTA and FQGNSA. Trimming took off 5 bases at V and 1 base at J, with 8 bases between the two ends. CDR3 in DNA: TGTGCCAGCAGCAGACATGCGAACACTGAAGCTTTCTTT. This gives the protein CASSRHANTEAFF.

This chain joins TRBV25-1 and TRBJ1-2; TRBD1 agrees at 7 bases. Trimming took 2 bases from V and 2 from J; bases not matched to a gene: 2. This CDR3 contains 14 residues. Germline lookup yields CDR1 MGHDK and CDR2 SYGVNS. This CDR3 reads CASSEEGGNYGYTF. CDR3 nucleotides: TGTGCCAGCAGTGAAGAAGGGGGCAACTATGGCTACACCTTC.

The CDR3 bases are TGTGCCATCGGCGCCGAGGCGTTGGGCTCCTACAATGAGCAGTTCTTC. This encodes CAIGAEALGSYNEQFF. The rearrangement links TRBV10-3 to TRBJ2-1; the D is unclear. V dropped 8 bases and J dropped 0 bases, with 17 bases sitting between them. The CDR3 sequence is 16 residues long. Germline V lookup: CDR1 ENHRY, CDR2 SYGVKD.

CDR3 residues: CAIAQGDTEAFF. Here the CDR3 DNA reads TGTGCCATCGCCCAGGGTGACACTGAAGCTTTCTTT. The chain employs TRBV10-3 and TRBJ1-1; TRBD1 is a possible D gene (5 bases). With 8 bases removed from V and 3 bases from J, the gap between germline ends came to 10 bases. The CDR3 is made up of 12 amino acids. The germline gives CDR1 ENHRY, CDR2 SYGVKD.

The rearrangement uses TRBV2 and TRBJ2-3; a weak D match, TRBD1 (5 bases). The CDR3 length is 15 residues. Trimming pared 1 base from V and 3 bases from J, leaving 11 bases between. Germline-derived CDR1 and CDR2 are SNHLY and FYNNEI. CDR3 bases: TGTGCCAGCAGTGAAGGTCAGGGTGTAACAGATACGCAGTATTTT. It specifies CASSEGQGVTDTQYF. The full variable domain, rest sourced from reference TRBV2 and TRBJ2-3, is EPEVTQTPSHQVTQMGQEVILRCVPISNHLYFYWYRQILGQKVEFLVSFYNNEISEKSEIFDDQFSVERPDGSNFTLKIRSTKLEDSAMYFCASSEGQGVTDTQYFGPGTRLTVL.